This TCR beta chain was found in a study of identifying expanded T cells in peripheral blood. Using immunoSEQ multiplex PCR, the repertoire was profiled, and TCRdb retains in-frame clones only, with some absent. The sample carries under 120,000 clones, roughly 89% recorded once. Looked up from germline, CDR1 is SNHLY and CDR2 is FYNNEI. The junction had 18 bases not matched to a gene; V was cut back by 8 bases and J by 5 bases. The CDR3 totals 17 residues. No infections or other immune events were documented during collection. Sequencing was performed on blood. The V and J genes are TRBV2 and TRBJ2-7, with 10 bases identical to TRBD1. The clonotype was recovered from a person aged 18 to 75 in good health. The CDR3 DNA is TGTGCCAGCCAGGGGGGGACAGGGGAACCCCGTCAGGACGAGCAGTACTTC. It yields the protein CASQGGTGEPRQDEQYF.